This T cell receptor beta chain came from a study of T cells in Graves' hyperthyroidism and ophthalmopathy. Study conclusions and caveats: Most clonotypes expanded in thyroid above 0.001 were likewise present in blood.

From RNA transcripts, TCR beta CDR3 regions were amplified. First-round RT-PCR of the TCR CDR3 relied on the HTBI primer set. TCRdb used MiXCR to reprocess the multiplex PCR reads, holding one entry per CDR3 protein. Here the sample spans around 760,000 distinct CDR3 sequences, about 35% being singletons. Looked up from germline, CDR1 is SGHNT and CDR2 is YYREEE (reference sequence). The V gene lost 7 bases and the J gene lost 3 bases, with 11 bases spanning the gap. This CDR3 region has 13 residues. Comment on this clonotype: The antigen is not known.

Hyperthyroidism had been newly diagnosed in patients aged 18 to 65, and its duration was under 2 months. Uncontrolled infection, other autoimmune disease, pregnancy or lactation disqualified patients from enrolment. This clonotype was sampled from a woman in her thirties or forties with Graves' hyperthyroidism. Sequenced sample: blood. V and J are TRBV5-4 and TRBJ1-5; D is ambiguous. The CDR3 spells CASGRAHNQPQHF. The CDR3 bases are TGTGCCAGCGGCCGGGCCCACAATCAGCCCCAGCATTTT.